These T cell receptor beta chains were read from a single sample in a study of cytomegalovirus exposure and HLA in healthy donors. Only in-frame clones appear in the TCRdb table, and some are missing; sequencing was by immunoSEQ multiplex PCR. The sample holds 150,000 or so clones, roughly 79% seen once. Material: PBMCs. These receptors all come from a young woman in good health and CMV-seropositive. Each CDR3 is given with its conserved first and last residue. Each record gives: CDR3 protein, CDR3 DNA, D gene, clone size, J gene, V gene. D genes are given only for firm matches. Size values are once, few and many counts, or a class for expanded clones, and some rows have none.

CASSMGRHAGQPQHF	TGTGCCAGTAGTATGGGTAGACACGCAGGTCAGCCCCAGCATTTT	.	.	TRBJ1-5	TRBV19
CASSEAQLGGGNEQFF	TGTGCCAGCAGTGAAGCGCAATTGGGGGGGGGCAATGAGCAGTTCTTC	TRBD2	.	TRBJ2-1	TRBV6-1
CAISESQDNYGYTF	TGTGCCATCAGTGAGTCCCAGGATAACTATGGCTACACCTTC	.	.	TRBJ1-2	TRBV10-3
CASSISRAPGELFF	TGTGCCAGCAGCATTAGCAGGGCCCCCGGGGAGCTGTTTTTT	.	.	TRBJ2-2	TRBV7-6
CASSPAGQGDYGYTF	TGTGCCAGCTCACCAGCGGGACAGGGAGACTATGGCTACACCTTC	TRBD1	.	TRBJ1-2	TRBV18
CASSESSAAGFSTDTQYF	TGCGCCAGCAGTGAGTCGTCCGCAGCGGGGTTTAGCACAGATACGCAGTATTTT	TRBD2	.	TRBJ2-3	TRBV10-1
CASRSGGGNTIYF	TGTGCCAGCAGATCAGGGGGCGGAAACACCATATATTTT	TRBD1	few	TRBJ1-3	TRBV2
CASSFKRGFNEQFF	TGTGCCAGCAGCTTTAAGAGAGGGTTCAATGAGCAGTTCTTC	.	once	TRBJ2-1	TRBV11-2
CASSPRGRETQYF	TGTGCCAGCTCACCAAGGGGCAGAGAGACCCAGTACTTC	.	.	TRBJ2-5	TRBV18
CASRHLQGELFF	TGTGCCAGCAGACACCTCCAAGGGGAGCTGTTTTTT	.	.	TRBJ2-2	TRBV6-5
CASSQIQGNNSPLHF	TGCGCCAGCAGCCAGATACAGGGAAACAATTCACCCCTCCACTTT	.	.	TRBJ1-6	TRBV4-1
CASSARGSNEQFF	TGTGCCAGCAGCGCGCGGGGGAGCAATGAGCAGTTCTTC	TRBD2	.	TRBJ2-1	TRBV4-2
CASSTPRGSNEQFF	TGTGCCAGCTCAACGCCCAGGGGCTCTAATGAGCAGTTCTTC	.	.	TRBJ2-1	TRBV18
CASSQEGLAGGIINEQFF	TGTGCCAGCAGCCAAGAAGGACTAGCGGGGGGCATAATCAATGAGCAGTTCTTC	TRBD2	.	TRBJ2-1	TRBV4-2
CASSKPPGTGKRLTNEKLFF	TGCGCCAGCAGTAAACCTCCCGGGACAGGGAAGAGGTTAACTAATGAAAAACTGTTTTTT	TRBD1	few	TRBJ1-4	TRBV10-1
CASSLGLAGEGDTQYF	TGTGCCAGCAGCTTAGGACTAGCGGGGGAAGGGGATACGCAGTATTTT	TRBD2	.	TRBJ2-3	TRBV5-4
CASSPRGQGSDTGELFF	TGCGCCAGCAGTCCAAGGGGACAGGGGAGTGACACCGGGGAGCTGTTTTTT	TRBD1	.	TRBJ2-2	TRBV4-1
CANSFAGTGGFNQPQHF	TGTGCCAACAGCTTTGCGGGGACAGGGGGCTTCAATCAGCCCCAGCATTTT	TRBD1	.	TRBJ1-5	TRBV7-9
CASSRTSMNTEAFF	TGCGCCAGCAGCCGTACGAGCATGAACACTGAAGCTTTCTTT	.	few	TRBJ1-1	TRBV4-3
CASSLDSGDEAFF	TGCGCCAGCAGCTTGGATTCCGGGGATGAAGCTTTCTTT	.	.	TRBJ1-1	TRBV5-1
CASSDSEGGGGPDTQYF	TGTGCCAGCAGTGACTCTGAGGGAGGAGGAGGGCCAGATACGCAGTATTTT	.	.	TRBJ2-3	TRBV6-4
CASKEERGGPQTQYF	TGTGCCAGCAAGGAGGAGCGGGGGGGCCCGCAGACCCAGTACTTC	TRBD2	few	TRBJ2-5	TRBV7-9
CASSETVGSTSSYNSPLHF	TGTGCCAGCAGTGAAACGGTAGGATCGACAAGCTCCTATAATTCACCCCTCCACTTT	.	.	TRBJ1-6	TRBV6-1
CASRRQHREAATYEQYF	TGTGCCAGCAGAAGACAGCACCGAGAAGCCGCTACCTACGAGCAGTACTTC	.	once	TRBJ2-7	TRBV25-1
CASSAVQDRQETQYF	TGTGCCAGCAGTGCGGTGCAGGACAGACAAGAGACCCAGTACTTC	.	.	TRBJ2-5	TRBV7-8
CASSLVPNSYEQYF	TGCGCCAGCAGCTTGGTTCCGAACTCCTACGAGCAGTACTTC	.	.	TRBJ2-7	TRBV5-1
CASSPTAGGGRETQYF	TGTGCCAGCAGCCCCACGGCTGGCGGGGGGAGAGAGACCCAGTACTTC	TRBD2	.	TRBJ2-5	TRBV4-2
CASSLVAPPVTEAFF	TGTGCCAGCAGCTTAGTGGCCCCTCCCGTGACTGAAGCTTTCTTT	.	.	TRBJ1-1	TRBV7-2
CASSGQGENIQYF	TGTGCCAGCAGTGGACAGGGGGAAAACATTCAGTACTTC	TRBD1	.	TRBJ2-4	TRBV2
CASSYSQQGDIQYF	TGTGCCAGCAGTTACTCCCAGCAGGGGGACATTCAGTACTTC	TRBD1	.	TRBJ2-4	TRBV6-5
CASSGGQGGHNSPLHF	TGTGCCAGCTCAGGCGGACAGGGGGGTCATAATTCACCCCTCCACTTT	TRBD1	.	TRBJ1-6	TRBV18
CASSQSGGYGETQYF	TGCGCCAGCAGCCAATCAGGGGGCTACGGTGAGACCCAGTACTTC	TRBD1	.	TRBJ2-5	TRBV4-1
CASSVQGEGNQPQHF	TGTGCCAGCAGCGTACAGGGGGAGGGAAATCAGCCCCAGCATTTT	TRBD1	.	TRBJ1-5	TRBV13
CAWTQDAGGLNTEAFF	TGTGCCTGGACCCAAGACGCAGGGGGTCTGAACACTGAAGCTTTCTTT	TRBD1	.	TRBJ1-1	TRBV30
CASSSQTGLGYTF	TGCGCCAGCAGCTCACAGACAGGGCTTGGCTACACCTTC	TRBD1	.	TRBJ1-2	TRBV5-1
CASSLYGLLGTGTEAFF	TGTGCCAGCAGCTTATATGGCCTTTTGGGGACAGGAACTGAAGCTTTCTTT	TRBD1	.	TRBJ1-1	TRBV7-9
CASSQVDSGNQPQHF	TGCGCCAGCAGCCAAGTTGACAGTGGAAATCAGCCCCAGCATTTT	.	.	TRBJ1-5	TRBV4-1
CSVEPEGYTF	TGCAGCGTTGAGCCGGAGGGCTACACCTTC	.	.	TRBJ1-2	TRBV29-1
CASSYALAGVGNEQFF	TGTGCCAGCAGTTACGCACTAGCGGGGGTGGGCAATGAGCAGTTCTTC	TRBD2	.	TRBJ2-1	TRBV6-5
CASKYDRISTDTQYF	TGTGCCAGCAAATACGACAGGATTAGCACAGATACGCAGTATTTT	.	.	TRBJ2-3	TRBV2
CASSPGHPDDTIYF	TGTGCCAGCAGTCCGGGACACCCGGACGACACCATATATTTT	.	.	TRBJ1-3	TRBV6-1
CASSQRRTGNAEQFF	TGCGCCAGCAGCCAGAGAAGGACAGGGAATGCTGAGCAGTTCTTC	TRBD1	.	TRBJ2-1	TRBV5-1
CSVVRRHNEQFF	TGCAGCGTCGTGAGGCGCCACAATGAGCAGTTCTTC	.	.	TRBJ2-1	TRBV29-1
CASSPLGAGGPTDTQYF	TGTGCCAGCAGTCCCCTAGGGGCGGGGGGGCCCACAGATACGCAGTATTTT	TRBD2	once	TRBJ2-3	TRBV27
CASSSTQTPYEQYF	TGTGCCAGCAGCTCAACACAGACCCCCTACGAGCAGTACTTC	.	.	TRBJ2-7	TRBV11-2
CASSMFGRGSVSNQPQHF	TGTGCCAGTAGTATGTTTGGCAGGGGATCTGTTAGCAATCAGCCCCAGCATTTT	.	.	TRBJ1-5	TRBV19
CASRSQNNEQFF	TGTGCCAGCAGGTCCCAAAACAATGAGCAGTTCTTC	.	.	TRBJ2-1	TRBV6-5
CASSIYRDYSGNTIYF	TGTGCCAGTAGTATCTATCGGGACTACTCTGGAAACACCATATATTTT	.	.	TRBJ1-3	TRBV19
CASSLDPANYGYTF	TGTGCCAGCAGCTTAGACCCAGCTAACTATGGCTACACCTTC	.	.	TRBJ1-2	TRBV7-2
CASRPAGGETEAFF	TGTGCCAGCAGACCGGCAGGGGGCGAAACTGAAGCTTTCTTT	TRBD1	.	TRBJ1-1	TRBV28
CASSIPRDNYGYTF	TGTGCCAGTAGTATACCCCGGGATAACTATGGCTACACCTTC	.	.	TRBJ1-2	TRBV19
CASTDRDEQYF	TGCGCCAGTACGGACAGGGACGAGCAGTACTTC	TRBD1	.	TRBJ2-7	TRBV5-1
CASSSTGVRGQPQHF	TGTGCCAGCAGCTCGACAGGGGTCCGTGGTCAGCCCCAGCATTTT	TRBD1	.	TRBJ1-5	TRBV7-8
CASSPIPGQGFPPLHF	TGTGCCAGCAGCCCCATCCCGGGACAGGGTTTTCCACCCCTCCACTTT	TRBD1	.	TRBJ1-6	TRBV7-9